This T cell receptor (beta chain) was sequenced during a study of blood T cell repertoires in COVID-19. CDR3 length equals 15 residues. In germline, CDR1 is KGHSH, CDR2 LQKENI. Trimming cost V 0 bases and J 4 bases, with 12 bases left between them. The table came from immunoSEQ multiplex PCR; TCRdb's copy has only in-frame clones and leaves some out. The table includes about 240,000 clones, about 86% detected once. The chain couples TRBV18 to TRBJ1-2, with D perhaps TRBD1 (5 bases). This TCR came from a woman of 80 years or more with acute or convalescent COVID-19. The sample was peripheral blood. The CDR3 spells CASSPPEQGAYGYTF. The CDR3 DNA follows: TGTGCCAGCTCACCACCGGAGCAGGGTGCCTATGGCTACACCTTC.